Shown below are 26 T cell receptor beta chains from a single sample sequenced in a study of cytomegalovirus exposure and HLA in healthy donors. TCRdb keeps only in-frame clones here, not all; method: immunoSEQ multiplex PCR. The table has roughly 100,000 clones, just under 95% seen once. What was sequenced was PBMCs. The receptors derive from a young woman in good health and CMV-seronegative.

The chain has TRBV18 and TRBJ1-2, with D perhaps matching TRBD1 (6 bases). The ends were cut back, 3 bases at V and 8 bases at J, with 13 bases in the middle. Germline CDR1 reads KGHSH; CDR2 reads LQKENI. The CDR3 is 13 residues long. CDR3 nucleotides: TGTGCCAGCTCACCCCGGACAGAGGGGGGCTACACCTTC. Its translation: CASSPRTEGGYTF. Variable domain in full (rest from reference TRBV18 and TRBJ1-2): NAGVMQNPRHLVRRRGQEARLRCSPMKGHSHVYWYRQLPEEGLKFMVYLQKENIIDESGMPKERFSAEFPKEGPSILRIQQVVRGDSAAYFCASSPRTEGGYTFGSGTRLTVV.

With respect to this clone: The junction departs from germline at one end; a sequencing error may be responsible. The chain couples TRBV5-4 to TRBJ2-7, with 10 positions matching TRBD2. This CDR3 has 13 amino acids. CDR1 SGHNT and CDR2 YYREEE come from the germline V gene (reference sequence). The CDR3 here is CASSLREAGGPVF. The CDR3 DNA follows: TGTGCCAGCAGCTTACGAGAAGCGGGAGGGCCTGTCTTC.

The V call is TRBV18, the J call TRBJ2-1, with D possibly TRBD1 on 6 matching bases. The V end was cut by 4 bases, the J end by 10 bases, with 17 bases between. Germline V CDR1 and CDR2: KGHSH, LQKENI. This CDR3 has 14 residues. The CDR3 DNA reads TGTGCCAGCTCACTTAAAGGGGGTGCAGTAGAGCAGTTCTTC. This codes for CASSLKGGAVEQFF.

The chain couples TRBV14 to TRBJ2-3, with TRBD2 identical over 8 bases. The CDR3 is 16 residues long. V gave up 10 bases and J gave up 5 bases; unmatched junction bases: 17. Germline CDR1 is SGHDN and CDR2 is FVKESK. The CDR3 DNA reads as TGTGCCACCTCAGCTCGCCCAGCGGGAGTGGGAGATACGCAGTATTTT. Translated, it gives CATSARPAGVGDTQYF.

This chain joins TRBV9 and TRBJ2-2, with 15 bases that match TRBD2. V shed 0 bases and J 1 base; nucleotides not matched to a gene: 4. CDR3 size: 19 residues. The germline CDR1 and CDR2 sequences are SGDLS and YYNGEE. CDR3 sequence (DNA): TGTGCCAGCAGCGTAGGGACTAGCGGGAGGGCCGGGAACACCGGGGAGCTGTTTTTT. As protein: CASSVGTSGRAGNTGELFF.

The chain carries TRBV5-5 and TRBJ2-7; the D gene is possibly TRBD1 (5 bases). The V gene's germline CDR1 is SGHKS and CDR2 YYEKEE (reference sequence). Trimming stripped 4 bases from V and 4 bases from J, with 18 bases between. CDR3 length: 15 amino acids. As DNA, the CDR3 is TGTGCCAGCAGCCTAGGGGCTAGTTTAGGGTACGAGCAGTACTTC. This sequence encodes CASSLGASLGYEQYF.

V usage is TRBV19 and J usage is TRBJ2-7; tentative D call: TRBD2 (6 bases). Germline V gene lookup returns CDR1 LNHDA and CDR2 SQIVND (reference sequence). The V and J ends lost 6 bases and 7 bases respectively, with 16 bases between them. This CDR3 has 13 residues. In nucleotides, the CDR3 is TGTGCCAGTAGCCTTACTGGCGGGGTAGAGCAGTACTTC. Translating gives CASSLTGGVEQYF.

J is TRBJ2-6 and V is TRBV5-1; 7 bases match TRBD1. After removal of 4 bases from V and 0 bases from J, the junction contained 10 bases not matched to a gene. Germline CDR1 and CDR2: SGHRS and YFSETQ. CDR3 length: 18 residues. CDR3 DNA sequence: TGCGCCAGCAGCGCCTCCGGGACAGCAGACTCTGGGGCCAACGTCCTGACTTTC. It encodes CASSASGTADSGANVLTF.

This chain uses TRBV9 with TRBJ2-5, with TRBD2 matching over 12 bases. CDR3 length: 16 amino acids. Germline V gene sequence: CDR1 SGDLS, CDR2 YYNGEE. V gave up 3 bases and J gave up 1 base; unmatched junction bases: 4. The CDR3 loop reads CASSGRTSGVQETQYF. In nucleotides, the CDR3 is TGTGCCAGCAGCGGACGGACTAGCGGGGTCCAAGAGACCCAGTACTTC. Variable domain in full (rest from reference TRBV9 and TRBJ2-5): DSGVTQTPKHLITATGQRVTLRCSPRSGDLSVYWYQQSLDQGLQFLIQYYNGEERAKGNILERFSAQQFPDLHSELNLSSLELGDSALYFCASSGRTSGVQETQYFGPGTRLLVL.

The chain couples TRBV2 to TRBJ1-4; no definite D call. Germline values: CDR1 SNHLY, CDR2 FYNNEI. Between the trimmed V and J ends, which lost 0 bases and 7 bases, there was a span of 12 bases. CDR3 length: 15 amino acids. The DNA for the CDR3 is TGTGCCAGCAGTGAAGCGTGGAGGGCCGGTGAAAAACTGTTTTTT. Translating gives CASSEAWRAGEKLFF.

Ten or more counts support this clone. The chain links TRBV6-4 to TRBJ2-1, with 12 bases identical to TRBD2. The ends lost 6 bases at V and 8 bases at J; junction bases unmatched: 5. The CDR3 length is 14 residues. Germline V gene lookup returns CDR1 MRHNA and CDR2 SNTAGT. The CDR3 sequence is CASSLTSGSDEQFF. The CDR3 bases are TGTGCCAGCAGCCTGACTAGCGGGAGCGATGAGCAGTTCTTC.

V is TRBV30 and J is TRBJ2-7; 10 bases line up with TRBD1. Per germline, CDR1 GTSNPN and CDR2 SVGIG (reference sequence). V lost 3 bases to trimming and J lost 3 bases; unmatched junction nucleotides: 11. This CDR3 spans 16 amino acids. CDR3 protein: CAWRGPGQGSFYEQYF. CDR3 DNA sequence: TGTGCCTGGAGGGGGCCGGGACAGGGGTCTTTCTACGAGCAGTACTTC.

The chain combines TRBV2 with TRBJ1-4; D unresolved. The CDR3 length is 12 residues. The germline V gene has CDR1 SNHLY and CDR2 FYNNEI. V was cut by 4 bases and J by 7 bases, with 7 bases left in between. The CDR3 spells CASSAESEKLFF. The CDR3 DNA reads TGTGCCAGCAGTGCAGAAAGTGAAAAACTGTTTTTT.

This clone has only one observation. The chain couples TRBV18 to TRBJ1-5, with 10 bases aligning to TRBD1. Losses at the gene ends were 3 bases for V and 6 bases for J; bases not matched to a gene: 5. Germline assignment: CDR1 KGHSH and CDR2 LQKENI. The CDR3 length is 15 residues. This CDR3 is CASSPGTGVAQPQHF. CDR3 nucleotides: TGTGCCAGCTCACCTGGGACAGGGGTGGCTCAGCCCCAGCATTTT.

The chain carries TRBV9 and TRBJ2-1; possible D gene TRBD2, 5 bases. CDR1 and CDR2 (germline): SGDLS, YYNGEE. V was pared by 3 bases and J by 6 bases, with 13 bases between. CDR3 length: 14 amino acids. In nucleotides, the CDR3 is TGTGCCAGCAGCGAGGAGACGGGAAGCAATGAGCAGTTCTTC. The encoded protein is CASSEETGSNEQFF.

The chain uses TRBV10-3 and TRBJ2-7; the D gene is possibly TRBD1 (6 bases). V lost 3 bases to trimming and J lost 4 bases, with 7 bases between them. The CDR3 runs to 12 residues. Germline values: CDR1 ENHRY, CDR2 SYGVKD. CDR3 coding DNA: TGTGCCATCAGTGACAGGGGTTACGAGCAGTACTTC. Translating it yields CAISDRGYEQYF.

The V and J genes are TRBV5-6 and TRBJ1-1; 11 bases are a match to TRBD1. Trimming at V came to 4 bases and at J to 12 bases, leaving 8 bases not matched to a gene. The germline gives CDR1 SGHDT, CDR2 YYEEEE. The CDR3 runs to 13 residues. DNA for the CDR3: TGTGCCAGCAGCCTTCGGACAGGGGGCATTCCTTTCTTT. Translation: CASSLRTGGIPFF.

The V and J genes are TRBV6-5 and TRBJ2-3; 10 bases match TRBD2. The CDR3 is 15 residues long. Germline V gene lookup returns CDR1 MNHEY and CDR2 SVGAGI. V shed 6 bases, J shed 0 bases, and the junction held 3 bases outside the gene matches. The CDR3 loop is CASRLAGYSTDTQYF. The CDR3 DNA reads as TGTGCCAGCAGACTAGCGGGGTACAGCACAGATACGCAGTATTTT.

This clone came up once. The chain combines TRBV7-2 with TRBJ2-1; D is unresolved. The germline gives CDR1 SGHTA, CDR2 FQGNSA. CDR3 size: 15 residues. Between the trimmed V and J ends, which lost 2 bases and 7 bases, there was a span of 15 bases. This CDR3 is CASSLSFGLGNEQFF. The CDR3 coding sequence is TGTGCCAGCAGCTTATCATTCGGCCTCGGGAATGAGCAGTTCTTC.

CDR3 in amino acids: CASSPEGQGGNYGYTF. The DNA of the CDR3 is TGTGCCAGCTCACCGGAAGGACAGGGGGGTAACTATGGCTACACCTTC. The chain recombines TRBV18 with TRBJ1-2; 10 bases are a match to TRBD1. After removal of 3 bases from V and 1 base from J, the junction contained 5 bases not matched to a gene. The CDR3 has 16 residues. Germline assignment: CDR1 KGHSH and CDR2 LQKENI.

This chain uses TRBV7-2 with TRBJ2-7; the D is unclear. The CDR3 spans 15 residues. V was trimmed by 5 bases and J by 5 bases, leaving 19 bases between them. Germline V gives CDR1 SGHTA, CDR2 FQGNSA. The CDR3 loop reads CASSPPGLAENEQYF. CDR3 sequence (DNA): TGTGCCAGCAGCCCCCCCGGTTTAGCAGAAAACGAGCAGTACTTC.

The V and J genes are TRBV12-5 and TRBJ1-1; D is possibly TRBD1 (6 bases). Germline V gene sequence: CDR1 LGHNT, CDR2 FRNRAP. The CDR3 extends over 12 amino acids. Trimming took off 7 bases at V and 6 bases at J, with 12 bases between the two ends. The CDR3 DNA reads TGTGCTAGTGCCCAGGGGATCCCTGAAGCTTTCTTT. Translated, it gives CASAQGIPEAFF.

J is TRBJ2-1 and V is TRBV7-6, with a possible D match to TRBD1 (6 bases). Germline V gene data show CDR1 as SGHVS and CDR2 as FNYEAQ. Trimming took off 5 bases at V and 9 bases at J, with 17 bases between the two ends. This CDR3 is built from 14 residues. CDR3 region: CASSPGQFSGEQFF. CDR3 in DNA: TGTGCCAGCAGCCCCGGACAGTTCTCTGGTGAGCAGTTCTTC.

For this clone: The sample holds other DNA sequences that translate to the same CDR3. The chain links TRBV4-2 to TRBJ2-1; 10 bases map to TRBD2. Germline loops: CDR1 LGHNA, CDR2 YNFKEQ. The CDR3 is 16 residues long. Trimming at V came to 0 bases and at J to 1 base, leaving 0 bases not matched to a gene. CDR3 bases: TGTGCCAGCAGCCAAGAAGCGGGGGGGTCCTACAATGAGCAGTTCTTC. Translating gives CASSQEAGGSYNEQFF.

The chain recombines TRBV6-1 with TRBJ2-2; tentative D call: TRBD1 (6 bases). CDR1 MNHNS and CDR2 SASEGT come from the germline V gene. The CDR3 length is 16 residues. V lost 4 bases, J lost 6 bases, and 18 bases lay in between. Written as DNA, the CDR3 is TGTGCCAGCAGTGCCAGGGGCAGGGGATCCCCCGGGGAGCTGTTTTTT. It is translated as CASSARGRGSPGELFF.

The chain employs TRBV7-6 and TRBJ2-1; TRBD2 aligns across 8 bases. The CDR3 extends over 16 amino acids. The V gene's germline CDR1 is SGHVS and CDR2 FNYEAQ. The junction had 14 bases not matched to a gene; V was cut back by 6 bases and J by 7 bases. The chain's CDR3 is CASRPSGSGFLNEQFF. CDR3 nucleotide sequence: TGTGCCAGCAGACCCAGCGGGAGTGGCTTTCTGAATGAGCAGTTCTTC.